The rows below give T cell receptor beta chains drawn from one sample of a study of CD8 T cells in Susac syndrome. Using its own MiXCR run on the immunoSEQ multiplex PCR reads, TCRdb lists one record per CDR3 protein. The profile covers 150,000 to 200,000 distinct CDR3 sequences, with approximately 95% appearing a single time and 0.095% to 0.12% taken by the ten largest. Sequences were obtained from CD4+ T cells from PBMCs. The receptors shown here come from a human donor in good health. CDR3s include the opening cysteine and the closing phenylalanine or tryptophan. The order of the fields is V gene, D gene, clone size, J gene, CDR3 protein, CDR3 DNA. A D gene is named only where the DNA matches it firmly. Not all rows give a size; the values are once, few, many and, for expanded clones, a class.

>TRBV6-5|-|-|TRBJ2-7
CASSYRFGDHEQYF
TGTGCCAGCAGTTACAGGTTCGGGGACCACGAGCAGTACTTC
>TRBV29-1|-|-|TRBJ1-1
CSVVDTGMGGGTEAFF
TGCAGCGTTGTCGATACCGGGATGGGGGGAGGCACTGAAGCTTTCTTT
>TRBV5-1|-|-|TRBJ1-1
CASGAWTPGTEAFF
TGCGCCAGCGGAGCTTGGACTCCGGGCACTGAAGCTTTCTTT
>TRBV14|-|-|TRBJ1-2
CASSQDPGGANYGYTF
TGTGCCAGCAGCCAAGATCCGGGCGGCGCTAACTATGGCTACACCTTC
>TRBV5-1|-|-|TRBJ1-2
CASSLMTGYGYTF
TGCGCCAGCAGCTTGATGACAGGCTATGGCTACACCTTC
>TRBV20-1|TRBD2|-|TRBJ2-5
CSARTQTSGAETQYF
TGCAGTGCTCGGACCCAGACTAGCGGGGCGGAGACCCAGTACTTC
>TRBV5-1|-|-|TRBJ1-2
CASSLAGVAGGYTF
TGCGCCAGCAGCTTGGCTGGGGTCGCAGGTGGCTACACCTTC
>TRBV15|-|-|TRBJ2-2
CATSRRNSREAGELFF
TGTGCCACCAGCCGCCGAAATAGCCGAGAAGCCGGGGAGCTGTTTTTT
>TRBV14|TRBD1|-|TRBJ1-1
CASSPLGQQNTEAFF
TGTGCCAGCAGCCCCCTGGGACAGCAGAACACTGAAGCTTTCTTT
>TRBV14|-|-|TRBJ2-4
CASSRGSAAKNIQYF
TGTGCCAGCAGCCGAGGGTCGGCAGCCAAAAACATTCAGTACTTC
>TRBV10-3|-|-|TRBJ2-4
CAISESILAGTAGNIQYF
TGTGCCATCAGTGAGTCGATTTTGGCAGGGACTGCGGGGAACATTCAGTACTTC
>TRBV19|-|-|TRBJ2-5
CASSTLGEPEETQYF
TGTGCCAGTAGTACCCTGGGGGAGCCCGAAGAGACCCAGTACTTC
>TRBV4-1|TRBD2|-|TRBJ2-5
CASSQGSSGGAFETQYF
TGCGCCAGCAGCCAAGGATCTAGCGGGGGGGCCTTCGAGACCCAGTACTTC
>TRBV29-1|TRBD2|-|TRBJ2-5
CSVVLAGGRETQYF
TGCAGCGTTGTACTAGCGGGGGGCCGAGAGACCCAGTACTTC
>TRBV6-6|TRBD1|-|TRBJ2-2
CASSYPKTGTGELFF
TGTGCCAGCAGTTACCCCAAGACAGGGACCGGGGAGCTGTTTTTT
>TRBV6-6|-|-|TRBJ2-1
CASTRERGRYNEQFF
TGTGCCAGCACCAGGGAGAGGGGTCGATACAATGAGCAGTTCTTC
>TRBV28|-|-|TRBJ2-3
CASMFQGRTDTQYF
TGTGCCAGCATGTTTCAGGGGCGGACAGATACGCAGTATTTT
>TRBV5-4|-|-|TRBJ1-2
CASRRGSDSFYGYTF
TGTGCCAGCAGACGAGGATCGGACAGCTTTTATGGCTACACCTTC
>TRBV3-1|-|-|TRBJ1-6
CASSQVTGATDSPLHF
TGTGCCAGCAGCCAAGTTACGGGCGCGACGGATTCACCCCTCCACTTT
>TRBV28|TRBD1|-|TRBJ2-4
CASSQTSRDRVAAKNIQYF
TGTGCCAGCAGTCAGACTTCCCGGGACAGGGTAGCAGCCAAAAACATTCAGTACTTC
>TRBV29-1|TRBD2|-|TRBJ2-1
CSVRSGGSNEQFF
TGCAGCGTGAGGAGCGGGGGTTCCAATGAGCAGTTCTTC
>TRBV12-3/TRBV12-4|-|few|TRBJ1-2
CASSRQENYGYTF
TGTGCCAGCAGTCGTCAGGAAAACTATGGCTACACCTTC
>TRBV9|-|-|TRBJ2-1
CASSERRRGSYNEQFF
TGTGCCAGCAGCGAGCGACGGCGTGGCTCCTACAATGAGCAGTTCTTC
>TRBV30|-|-|TRBJ2-7
CAWSDNRAYEQYF
TGTGCCTGGAGTGACAACAGGGCCTACGAGCAGTACTTC
>TRBV27|-|-|TRBJ2-2
CASSFEGWYGGGELFF
TGTGCCAGCAGTTTTGAAGGATGGTACGGGGGCGGGGAGCTGTTTTTT
>TRBV5-1|-|-|TRBJ1-1
CASSLDAANTEAFF
TGCGCCAGCAGCTTGGACGCAGCTAACACTGAAGCTTTCTTT
>TRBV27|TRBD1|once|TRBJ1-2
CASSWNSRTGEGYTF
TGTGCCAGCAGTTGGAACTCAAGGACAGGGGAGGGCTACACCTTC
>TRBV5-1|TRBD1|once|TRBJ1-2
CASSSLTGGGGYTF
TGCGCCAGCAGCTCCTTAACAGGGGGCGGTGGCTACACCTTC
>TRBV30|-|-|TRBJ2-6
CAWSMDSGANVLTF
TGTGCCTGGAGTATGGACTCTGGGGCCAACGTCCTGACTTTC
>TRBV3-1|-|-|TRBJ1-1
CARIKGAVSNIAPNTEAFF
TGTGCCAGGATTAAAGGGGCCGTCTCTAACATAGCCCCTAACACTGAAGCTTTCTTT
>TRBV6-5|-|few|TRBJ2-5
CASSYKGAKQETQYF
TGTGCCAGCAGTTACAAAGGGGCCAAACAAGAGACCCAGTACTTC
>TRBV7-2|-|-|TRBJ2-3
CASSFPGLSTDTQYF
TGTGCCAGCAGCTTTCCGGGCCTATCGACAGATACGCAGTATTTT
>TRBV28|TRBD2|-|TRBJ2-5
CASVGASGYQETQYF
TGTGCCAGCGTCGGGGCTAGCGGCTACCAAGAGACCCAGTACTTC
>TRBV6-5|-|once|TRBJ2-7
CASSVSGSSYEQYF
TGTGCCAGCAGTGTCTCCGGGAGCTCCTACGAGCAGTACTTC
>TRBV5-1|-|-|TRBJ2-4
CASSLSNMDIQYF
TGCGCCAGCAGCTTGTCCAACATGGACATTCAGTACTTC
>TRBV29-1|TRBD1|-|TRBJ1-1
CSVEGVAGGNTEAFF
TGCAGCGTTGAAGGGGTAGCAGGGGGGAACACTGAAGCTTTCTTT
>TRBV28|TRBD1|once|TRBJ1-1
CASSLMTGEAFF
TGTGCCAGCAGTTTAATGACAGGGGAGGCTTTCTTT
>TRBV6-5|-|-|TRBJ1-5
CASSRLVGGNQPQHF
TGTGCCAGCAGCCGCCTCGTCGGTGGGAATCAGCCCCAGCATTTT
>TRBV7-2|TRBD2|-|TRBJ2-5
CASSLGASGGDLQETQYF
TGTGCCAGCAGCTTAGGGGCTAGCGGGGGGGATTTACAAGAGACCCAGTACTTC
>TRBV5-1|TRBD1|-|TRBJ2-5
CASSPTGGHRETQYF
TGCGCCAGCAGCCCTACAGGGGGCCATCGAGAGACCCAGTACTTC
>TRBV28|-|-|TRBJ1-2
CASSSNRYGYTF
TGTGCCAGCAGTTCAAACAGATATGGCTACACCTTC